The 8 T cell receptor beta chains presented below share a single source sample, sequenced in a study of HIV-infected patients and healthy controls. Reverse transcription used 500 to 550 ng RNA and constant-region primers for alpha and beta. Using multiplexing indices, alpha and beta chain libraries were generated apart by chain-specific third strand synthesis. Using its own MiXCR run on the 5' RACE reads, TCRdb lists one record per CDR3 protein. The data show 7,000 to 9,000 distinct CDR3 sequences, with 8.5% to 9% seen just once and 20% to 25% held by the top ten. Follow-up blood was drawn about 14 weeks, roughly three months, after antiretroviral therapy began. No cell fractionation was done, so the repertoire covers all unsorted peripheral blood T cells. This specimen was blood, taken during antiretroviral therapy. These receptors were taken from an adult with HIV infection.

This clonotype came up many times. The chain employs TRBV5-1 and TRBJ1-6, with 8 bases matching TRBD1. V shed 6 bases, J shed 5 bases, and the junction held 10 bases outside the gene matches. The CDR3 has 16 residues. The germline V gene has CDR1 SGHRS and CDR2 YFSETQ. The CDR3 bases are TGCGCCAGCACCTGGACAGGGAACTTCGATAATTCACCCCTCCACTTT. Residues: CASTWTGNFDNSPLHF.

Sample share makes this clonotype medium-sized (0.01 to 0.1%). The CDR3 sequence: CASSLGQGGYGYTF. In DNA form, the CDR3 reads TGTGCCAGCAGTTTAGGGCAGGGAGGCTATGGCTACACCTTC. The chain joins TRBV12-3 or TRBV12-4 to TRBJ1-2; D possibly corresponds to TRBD1 (5 bases). The V end was cut by 1 base, the J end by 4 bases, with 10 bases between. This CDR3 comprises 14 residues.

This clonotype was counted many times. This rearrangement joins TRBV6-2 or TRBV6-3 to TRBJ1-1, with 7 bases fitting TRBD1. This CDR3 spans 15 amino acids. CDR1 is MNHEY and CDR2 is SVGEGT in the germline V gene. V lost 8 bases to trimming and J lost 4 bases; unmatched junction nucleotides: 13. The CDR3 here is CASLRGGYLATEAFF. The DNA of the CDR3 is TGTGCCAGCCTAAGAGGGGGCTATCTCGCCACTGAAGCTTTCTTT.

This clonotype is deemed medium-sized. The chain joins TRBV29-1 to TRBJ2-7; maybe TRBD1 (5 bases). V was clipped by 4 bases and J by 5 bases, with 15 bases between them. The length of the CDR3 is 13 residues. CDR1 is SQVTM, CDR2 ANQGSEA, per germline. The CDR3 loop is CSVVRGLRNEQYF. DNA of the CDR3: TGCAGCGTTGTAAGGGGCCTAAGGAACGAGCAGTACTTC.

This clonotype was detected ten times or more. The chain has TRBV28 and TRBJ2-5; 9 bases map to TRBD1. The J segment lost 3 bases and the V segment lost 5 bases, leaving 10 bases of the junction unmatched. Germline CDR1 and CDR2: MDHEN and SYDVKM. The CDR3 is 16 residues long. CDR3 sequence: CASSMGSRDREETQYF. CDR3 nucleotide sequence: TGTGCCAGCAGTATGGGCTCCCGGGACAGGGAAGAGACCCAGTACTTC.

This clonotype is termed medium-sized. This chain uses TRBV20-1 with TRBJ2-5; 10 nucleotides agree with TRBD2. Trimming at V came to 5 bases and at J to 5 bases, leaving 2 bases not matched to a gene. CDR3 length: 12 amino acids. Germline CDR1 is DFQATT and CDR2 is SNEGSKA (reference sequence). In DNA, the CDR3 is TGCAGTGCTGGGGGACTAGCGGAGACCCAGTACTTC. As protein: CSAGGLAETQYF.

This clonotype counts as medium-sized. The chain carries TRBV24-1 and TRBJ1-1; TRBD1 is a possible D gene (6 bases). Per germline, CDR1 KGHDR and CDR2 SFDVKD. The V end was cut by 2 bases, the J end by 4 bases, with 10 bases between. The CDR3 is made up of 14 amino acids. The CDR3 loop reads CATSDSTGSTEAFF. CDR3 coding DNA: TGTGCCACCAGTGATTCCACAGGGAGCACTGAAGCTTTCTTT.

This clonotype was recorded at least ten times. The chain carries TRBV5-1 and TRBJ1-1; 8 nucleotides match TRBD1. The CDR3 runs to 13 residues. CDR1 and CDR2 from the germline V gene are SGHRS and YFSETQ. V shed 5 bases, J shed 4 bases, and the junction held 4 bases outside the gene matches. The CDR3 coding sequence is TGCGCCAGCAGGGACAGGGTAAGCACTGAAGCTTTCTTT. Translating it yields CASRDRVSTEAFF.